This T cell receptor (beta chain) comes out of a study of T cell responses to AZD1222 COVID-19 vaccine. This clone was counted only a few times. The antigen remains undetermined. Broader study findings: Nearly half of unique spike-specific TCRs reportedly avoided B.1.351 and B.1.1.7 mutated regions.

The assay was immunoSEQ multiplex PCR, and TCRdb's table has in-frame clones only and misses some. This sample has about 98,000 clones, with 84% found just once. Germline V gene sequence: CDR1 SGHNT, CDR2 YYREEE (reference sequence). The CDR3 is 14 residues long. Trimming took off 3 bases at V and 5 bases at J, with 14 bases between the two ends. The sequence came from an adult in good health. The sample consisted of peripheral blood, taken on day 0 of AZD1222 vaccination. The chain recombines TRBV5-4 with TRBJ1-1; the D gene is possibly TRBD1 (5 bases). The DNA of the CDR3 is TGTGCCAGCAGCTCCGTCCAACGGGGGACTGAAGCTTTCTTT. Translation: CASSSVQRGTEAFF.